These 23 T cell receptor beta chains originate from one sample sequenced in a study of CD8 T cells in ankylosing spondylitis. Each CDR3 protein gets one entry after TCRdb re-called the 5' RACE reads with MiXCR. Seen here are some 140,000 distinct CDR3 sequences, roughly 8% observed once, and the top ten hold 7.3%. The sample taken for sequencing was synovial fluid, either unsorted or a sorted T cell fraction (not recorded which). The receptors come from a male donor with ankylosing spondylitis.

Judged by abundance, this clonotype is medium-sized (0.01 to 0.1%). The CDR3 DNA is TGTGCCAGCCAGTACACCGGGGAGCTGTTTTTT. As protein: CASQYTGELFF. The chain carries TRBV2 and TRBJ2-2, with D uncertain. From germline, CDR1 is SNHLY and CDR2 FYNNEI. The CDR3 covers 11 residues. The ends were cut back, 8 bases at V and 3 bases at J, with 4 bases in the middle.

This clonotype was seen repeatedly, ten times or more. This chain connects TRBV7-2 to TRBJ1-1; D call uncertain. This CDR3 region has 13 residues. Germline values: CDR1 SGHTA, CDR2 FQGNSA. Trimming took 1 base from V and 3 from J, leaving 6 bases between them. The CDR3 coding sequence is TGTGCCAGCAGCTTAGTCTTGGACACTGAAGCTTTCTTT. Translation gives CASSLVLDTEAFF. The entire variable domain, with the rest obtained from reference TRBV7-2 and TRBJ1-1, is as follows: GAGVSQSPSNKVTEKGKDVELRCDPISGHTALYWYRQSLGQGLEFLIYFQGNSAPDKSGLPSDRFSAERTGGSVSTLTIQRTQQEDSAVYLCASSLVLDTEAFFGQGTRLTVV.

This clonotype was seen repeatedly, ten times or more. J is TRBJ2-7 and V is TRBV7-2; no clear D. V lost 0 bases and J 2 bases, leaving 5 bases between the germline ends. The germline CDR1 and CDR2 sequences are SGHTA and FQGNSA. The CDR3 has 13 amino acids. CDR3 residues: CASSLALTYEQYF. The CDR3 DNA reads TGTGCCAGCAGCTTAGCCCTGACCTACGAGCAGTACTTC. The full variable domain, with the rest looked up from reference TRBV7-2 and TRBJ2-7, is GAGVSQSPSNKVTEKGKDVELRCDPISGHTALYWYRQSLGQGLEFLIYFQGNSAPDKSGLPSDRFSAERTGGSVSTLTIQRTQQEDSAVYLCASSLALTYEQYFGPGTRLTVT.

This clonotype has a count of ten or more. CDR3 in DNA: TGTGCCAGCAGCGACTTGAGCGGGGCGGGGGAAGATACGCAGTATTTT. The encoded protein is CASSDLSGAGEDTQYF. The rearrangement links TRBV9 to TRBJ2-3; 7 nucleotides agree with TRBD2. The CDR3 loop spans 16 amino acids. V shed 3 bases, J shed 5 bases, and the junction held 12 bases outside the gene matches. The germline gives CDR1 SGDLS, CDR2 YYNGEE.

This clonotype has a count of ten or more. The chain couples TRBV29-1 to TRBJ1-1; a weak D match, TRBD1 (5 bases). The CDR3 contains 13 residues. Germline loops: CDR1 SQVTM, CDR2 ANQGSEA. V dropped 6 bases and J dropped 0 bases, with 11 bases sitting between them. CDR3 residues: CSVATALNTEAFF. The CDR3 DNA sequence: TGCAGCGTAGCGACAGCTTTGAACACTGAAGCTTTCTTT.

The chain employs TRBV7-2 and TRBJ2-3; D may be TRBD2 (6 bases). The CDR3 sequence is 13 residues long. Trimming removed 4 bases from V and 1 base from J, with 6 bases in between. CDR1 is SGHTA, CDR2 FQGNSA, per germline. The CDR3 loop is CASSSGGTDTQYF. DNA for the CDR3: TGTGCCAGCAGCTCGGGGGGCACAGATACGCAGTATTTT.

There are many counts of this clonotype. The rearrangement joins TRBV20-1 to TRBJ2-3; 13 positions agree with TRBD2. The V gene's germline CDR1 is DFQATT and CDR2 SNEGSKA (reference sequence). The V and J ends lost 3 bases and 4 bases, in that order; junction bases with no gene match: 7. This CDR3 is 16 amino acids long. CDR3 DNA sequence: TGCAGTGCTAGGGCGACTAGCGGGGGGTACCCAGATACGCAGTATTTT. As protein: CSARATSGGYPDTQYF.

At least ten counts were recorded for this clonotype. The rearrangement joins TRBV7-2 to TRBJ2-5; TRBD1 might be the D (5 bases). The germline V gene has CDR1 SGHTA and CDR2 FQGNSA. This CDR3 contains 16 residues. With 3 bases removed from V and 4 bases from J, the gap between germline ends came to 18 bases. The CDR3: CASSFGSRGLGETQYF. CDR3 nucleotides: TGTGCCAGCAGCTTCGGGTCTAGGGGCTTAGGAGAGACCCAGTACTTC. Using reference TRBV7-2 and TRBJ2-5 for the parts outside the CDR3, the full variable domain is GAGVSQSPSNKVTEKGKDVELRCDPISGHTALYWYRQSLGQGLEFLIYFQGNSAPDKSGLPSDRFSAERTGGSVSTLTIQRTQQEDSAVYLCASSFGSRGLGETQYFGPGTRLLVL.

In its sample, this clonotype was seen many times. The rearrangement joins TRBV6-1 to TRBJ1-2; D not certain. Germline lookup yields CDR1 MNHNS and CDR2 SASEGT. The CDR3 runs 15 residues. Trimming cost V 6 bases and J 1 base, with 15 bases left between them. This CDR3 is CASRAVGKHNYGYTF. The CDR3 DNA reads as TGTGCCAGCAGAGCTGTAGGCAAACATAACTATGGCTACACCTTC.

This clonotype was detected ten times or more. The chain links TRBV9 to TRBJ2-7; TRBD2 matches 10 bases. This CDR3 is 15 amino acids long. Per germline, CDR1 SGDLS and CDR2 YYNGEE. V shed 4 bases, J shed 2 bases, and the junction held 6 bases outside the gene matches. The CDR3 sequence: CASSLGLAETYEQYF. In DNA, the CDR3 is TGTGCCAGCAGCTTAGGACTAGCGGAAACCTACGAGCAGTACTTC.

The V gene is TRBV20-1, the J gene TRBJ2-7; weak D call: TRBD1 (6 bases). V was trimmed by 3 bases and J by 0 bases, leaving 9 bases between them. This CDR3 is 13 amino acids long. Germline values: CDR1 DFQATT, CDR2 SNEGSKA (reference sequence). This chain's CDR3 is CSARKDSSYEQYF. CDR3 in DNA: TGCAGTGCTAGGAAGGACAGCTCCTACGAGCAGTACTTC.

A few counts support this clonotype. CDR3: CAISWTSANGGNEQFF. The CDR3 nucleotides are TGTGCCATCAGTTGGACTAGCGCTAACGGCGGCAATGAGCAGTTCTTC. This chain uses TRBV10-3 with TRBJ2-1; 9 bases map to TRBD2. CDR1 and CDR2 from the germline V gene are ENHRY and SYGVKD. This CDR3 is built from 16 residues. The J segment lost 6 bases and the V segment lost 5 bases, leaving 11 bases of the junction unmatched.

This clonotype was counted ten times or more. J is TRBJ2-7 and V is TRBV28; a possible D gene is TRBD2 (6 bases). The CDR3 sequence is 14 residues long. Deletions cut 7 bases from V and 3 bases from J, with 16 bases between. The V gene's germline CDR1 is MDHEN and CDR2 SYDVKM. DNA for the CDR3: TGTGCCAGCAAACACTTTAGCGGAAACTACGAGCAGTACTTC. Its protein product is CASKHFSGNYEQYF.

The table lists this clonotype with many counts. This chain's CDR3 is CASSRSGTVKETQYF. Here the CDR3 DNA reads TGTGCCAGCTCACGATCCGGGACAGTGAAAGAGACCCAGTACTTC. The chain joins TRBV18 to TRBJ2-5; 7 bases map to TRBD1. The germline CDR1 and CDR2 sequences are KGHSH and LQKENI. The J segment lost 3 bases and the V segment lost 4 bases, leaving 8 bases of the junction unmatched. The CDR3 runs 15 residues.

The sample holds many counts of this clonotype. The V gene is TRBV10-3, the J gene TRBJ2-7, with 8 bases lining up with TRBD1. This CDR3 contains 13 residues. V trimming: 6 bases; J trimming: 2 bases; junction bases outside the gene matches: 3. Germline values: CDR1 ENHRY, CDR2 SYGVKD. The CDR3 region is CAIRGTGTYEQYF. The CDR3 DNA reads TGTGCCATCAGGGGGACAGGAACCTACGAGCAGTACTTC.

In this sample, this clonotype turned up many times. The chain recombines TRBV28 with TRBJ2-7; possibly TRBD1 for D (6 bases). V dropped 7 bases and J dropped 3 bases, with 16 bases sitting between them. This CDR3 region has 14 residues. CDR1 and CDR2 from the germline V gene are MDHEN and SYDVKM. The CDR3 reads CASNPGGSNYEQYF. Written as DNA, the CDR3 is TGTGCCAGCAACCCTGGGGGCAGCAACTACGAGCAGTACTTC.

V and J are TRBV20-1 and TRBJ2-5; perhaps TRBD2 as D (6 bases). This CDR3 is built from 13 residues. Looked up from germline, CDR1 is DFQATT and CDR2 is SNEGSKA (reference sequence). V dropped 1 base and J dropped 4 bases, with 10 bases sitting between them. CDR3: CSARGAGGETQYF. CDR3 in DNA: TGCAGTGCTAGAGGGGCCGGGGGAGAGACCCAGTACTTC.

This clonotype was detected only a few times. V usage is TRBV7-2 and J usage is TRBJ1-4; 9 bases agree with TRBD1. There are 15 residues in the CDR3. Unmatched junction bases numbered 9, after V lost 5 bases and J lost 8 bases. Germline lookup yields CDR1 SGHTA and CDR2 FQGNSA. This chain's CDR3 is CASSDRQGEREKLFF. Written as DNA, the CDR3 is TGTGCCAGCAGCGACCGACAGGGGGAGCGAGAAAAACTGTTTTTT.

This clonotype came up a few times. This CDR3 fails to terminate in the conserved phenylalanine or tryptophan, so it likely reflects a read error. The limits of the CDR3 on the DNA are not certain, so only TCRdb's listed CDR3 is given. The chain couples TRBV6-2 or TRBV6-3 to TRBJ2-1; the table's D call, TRBD1, has no DNA check behind it. The CDR3 has 11 residues if both end residues are counted. Germline CDR1 MNHEY, CDR2 SVGEGT. The CDR3 sequence: CASSGRDRGTL.

This chain joins TRBV18 and TRBJ2-7, with 8 bases identical to TRBD2. This CDR3 has 14 residues. In germline, CDR1 is KGHSH, CDR2 LQKENI. Losses at the gene ends were 5 bases for V and 5 bases for J; bases not matched to a gene: 8. The DNA of the CDR3 is TGTGCCAGCTCAGCGTATAGCGGGGAACACGAGCAGTACTTC. This codes for CASSAYSGEHEQYF.

In its sample, this clonotype was seen many times. The gene calls are TRBV11-2 and TRBJ1-1, with 9 positions matching TRBD1. This CDR3 comprises 16 residues. Germline V CDR1 and CDR2: SGHAT, FQNNGV. J gave up 1 base and V 3 bases, and 6 bases lay outside the gene matches. The CDR3 reads CASSFQTGGANTEAFF. The CDR3 coding sequence is TGTGCCAGCAGCTTCCAGACAGGGGGGGCGAACACTGAAGCTTTCTTT.

This clonotype was observed at least ten times. The chain links TRBV29-1 to TRBJ1-6; TRBD1 aligns across 8 bases. CDR1 is SQVTM and CDR2 is ANQGSEA in the germline V gene. Unmatched junction bases numbered 6, after V lost 6 bases and J lost 8 bases. This CDR3 spans 13 amino acids. The CDR3 spells CSVGQGWDSPLHF. The CDR3 region has the DNA TGCAGCGTCGGACAGGGCTGGGATTCACCCCTCCACTTT.

The chain couples TRBV6-1 to TRBJ2-5; 8 bases are a match to TRBD1. The J segment lost 5 bases and the V segment lost 7 bases, leaving 9 bases of the junction unmatched. Germline V gene data show CDR1 as MNHNS and CDR2 as SASEGT. This CDR3 is built from 14 residues. CDR3 nucleotides: TGTGCCAGCACGTCAGGGGGCGCGGAGGAGACCCAGTACTTC. Translation gives CASTSGGAEETQYF.